These T cell receptor beta chains were read from a single sample in a study of regulatory T cells in long-lasting Graves disease. TCRdb re-analysed the multiplex PCR reads in MiXCR, keeping a single row per CDR3 protein. This sample yields about 450,000 distinct CDR3 sequences, of which 12% to 15% are seen a single time; over 15% belongs to the top ten. This sample was shared with a second study, whose subject was T cells in Graves' hyperthyroidism and ophthalmopathy.

Material: peripheral blood mononuclear cells (PBMCs), obtained at new diagnosis, from a patient treated with antithyroid drugs. The receptors originated from a woman aged 45-60 years with Graves disease. Both conserved end residues are part of each CDR3. A D gene is named only where the DNA matches it firmly. Expanded clones are given a class, and other clones once, few, many or no size at all.

v_gene	j_gene	d_gene	abundance	len	CDR3aa	CDR3nt
TRBV7-9	TRBJ1-6	NA	many	14	CASSFGGGNSPLHF	TGTGCCAGCAGCTTTGGAGGGGGGAATTCACCCCTCCACTTT
TRBV20-1	TRBJ2-3	TRBD2	few	18	CSARFLRPSGARTDTQYF	TGCAGTGCTAGATTTTTACGCCCTAGCGGAGCCCGCACAGATACGCAGTATTTT
TRBV29-1	TRBJ2-3	TRBD2	many	14	CSAISGRSTDTQYF	TGCAGCGCCATTAGCGGGAGGAGTACAGATACGCAGTATTTT
TRBV6-1	TRBJ2-2	NA	many	15	CASSGLVTSTGELFF	TGTGCCAGCAGTGGTTTGGTCACGAGCACCGGGGAGCTGTTTTTT
TRBV6-9	TRBJ1-5	NA	NA	20	CASSYSGGEGRRKGNQPQHF	TGTGCCAGCAGTTACTCTGGGGGGGAGGGACGACGGAAGGGCAATCAGCCCCAGCATTTT
TRBV4-1	TRBJ2-7	TRBD2	few	15	CASSQVGASGSEQYF	TGCGCCAGCAGCCAAGTTGGGGCTAGCGGGAGCGAGCAGTACTTC
TRBV6-1	TRBJ2-2	TRBD2	many	15	CASPLTSGNTGELFF	TGTGCCAGCCCTTTGACTAGCGGGAACACCGGGGAGCTGTTTTTT
TRBV28	TRBJ2-7	NA	once	14	CASSPGAGTYEQYF	TGTGCCAGCTCACCAGGGGCAGGGACCTACGAGCAGTACTTC
TRBV7-9	TRBJ2-7	TRBD2	few	14	CASSQTSNSYEQYF	TGTGCCAGCAGCCAGACTAGCAACTCCTACGAGCAGTACTTC
TRBV5-1	TRBJ2-1	NA	many	17	CASSLGLGTTIEGEQFF	TGCGCCAGCAGCTTGGGGCTCGGGACCACCATAGAGGGTGAGCAGTTCTTC
TRBV2	TRBJ1-1	NA	many	12	CASRWASLEAFF	TGTGCCAGCAGATGGGCATCTCTTGAAGCTTTCTTT
TRBV6-5	TRBJ1-6	NA	NA	18	CASSYELRGANSNSPLHF	TGTGCCAGCAGTTACGAGTTGAGGGGGGCGAATAGTAATTCACCCCTCCACTTT
TRBV28	TRBJ2-7	NA	many	15	CASNSAVGVFYEQYF	TGTGCCAGCAATTCCGCCGTGGGGGTGTTCTACGAGCAGTACTTC
TRBV7-9	TRBJ2-2	NA	few	16	CAGSPGSGQNTGELFF	TGTGCCGGCAGCCCGGGGAGCGGACAGAACACCGGGGAGCTGTTTTTT
TRBV6-4	TRBJ2-1	TRBD1	NA	15	CASSDWDRDRNEQFF	TGTGCCAGCAGTGACTGGGACAGGGACCGCAATGAGCAGTTCTTC
TRBV20-1	TRBJ2-2	TRBD1	NA	14	CSVPGQANTGELFF	TGCAGTGTTCCGGGACAGGCCAACACCGGGGAGCTGTTTTTT
TRBV19	TRBJ1-5	NA	many	13	CASSIAHNQPQHF	TGTGCCAGTAGTATAGCACATAATCAGCCCCAGCATTTT
TRBV24-1	TRBJ2-2	TRBD2	many	18	CATSDSGLAGALGGELFF	TGTGCCACCAGTGATTCCGGACTAGCGGGAGCACTTGGCGGGGAGCTGTTTTTT
TRBV12-3/TRBV12-4	TRBJ2-7	NA	many	16	CASSTVGSGVSYEQYF	TGTGCCAGCAGTACCGTAGGGTCTGGGGTCTCCTACGAGCAGTACTTC
TRBV30	TRBJ1-5	NA	NA	16	CAWSVTGRGTDQPQHF	TGTGCCTGGAGTGTAACGGGTAGGGGGACCGATCAGCCCCAGCATTTT
TRBV7-2	TRBJ2-7	TRBD1	many	15	CASSKTGLPSYEQYF	TGTGCCAGCAGCAAGACAGGGCTCCCCTCCTACGAGCAGTACTTC
TRBV30	TRBJ1-2	NA	many	14	CAWSAPGADYGYTF	TGTGCCTGGAGTGCTCCGGGGGCGGACTATGGCTACACCTTC
TRBV2	TRBJ2-3	NA	many	14	CASTSGRLTDTQYF	TGTGCCAGCACGTCTGGTAGACTCACAGATACGCAGTATTTT
TRBV29-1	TRBJ2-3	TRBD2	few	17	CSVELAGTIRATDTQYF	TGCAGCGTTGAACTAGCGGGAACAATTCGGGCCACAGATACGCAGTATTTT
TRBV20-1	TRBJ1-1	NA	many	14	CSAREVGGVTEAFF	TGCAGTGCTAGAGAGGTGGGAGGGGTCACTGAAGCTTTCTTT
TRBV5-6	TRBJ1-2	NA	many	16	CASSLWWQPSGYGYTF	TGTGCCAGCAGCTTGTGGTGGCAGCCCTCGGGCTATGGCTACACCTTC
TRBV30	TRBJ2-2	TRBD2	NA	15	CAWSVPSGRPGELFF	TGTGCCTGGAGTGTTCCTAGCGGGAGACCCGGGGAGCTGTTTTTT
TRBV30	TRBJ1-4	NA	few	13	CAWSGPANEKLFF	TGTGCCTGGAGTGGTCCAGCTAATGAAAAACTGTTTTTT
TRBV28	TRBJ1-2	NA	many	14	CASSLNRGNYGYTF	TGTGCCAGCAGTTTGAACCGGGGCAACTATGGCTACACCTTC